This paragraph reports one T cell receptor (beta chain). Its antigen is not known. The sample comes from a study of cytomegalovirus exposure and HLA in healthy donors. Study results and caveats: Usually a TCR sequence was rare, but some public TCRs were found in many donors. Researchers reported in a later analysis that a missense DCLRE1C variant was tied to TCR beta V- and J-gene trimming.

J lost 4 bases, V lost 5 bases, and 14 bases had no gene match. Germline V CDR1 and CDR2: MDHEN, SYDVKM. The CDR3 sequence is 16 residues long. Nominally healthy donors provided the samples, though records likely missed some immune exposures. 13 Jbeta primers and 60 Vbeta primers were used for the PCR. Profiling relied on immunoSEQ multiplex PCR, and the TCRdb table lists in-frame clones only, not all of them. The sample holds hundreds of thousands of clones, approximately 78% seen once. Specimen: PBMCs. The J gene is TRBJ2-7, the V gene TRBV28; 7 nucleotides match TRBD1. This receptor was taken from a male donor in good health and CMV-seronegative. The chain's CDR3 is CASSPILRTGAYEQYF. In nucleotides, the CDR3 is TGTGCCAGCAGTCCTATCTTAAGGACAGGCGCTTACGAGCAGTACTTC.